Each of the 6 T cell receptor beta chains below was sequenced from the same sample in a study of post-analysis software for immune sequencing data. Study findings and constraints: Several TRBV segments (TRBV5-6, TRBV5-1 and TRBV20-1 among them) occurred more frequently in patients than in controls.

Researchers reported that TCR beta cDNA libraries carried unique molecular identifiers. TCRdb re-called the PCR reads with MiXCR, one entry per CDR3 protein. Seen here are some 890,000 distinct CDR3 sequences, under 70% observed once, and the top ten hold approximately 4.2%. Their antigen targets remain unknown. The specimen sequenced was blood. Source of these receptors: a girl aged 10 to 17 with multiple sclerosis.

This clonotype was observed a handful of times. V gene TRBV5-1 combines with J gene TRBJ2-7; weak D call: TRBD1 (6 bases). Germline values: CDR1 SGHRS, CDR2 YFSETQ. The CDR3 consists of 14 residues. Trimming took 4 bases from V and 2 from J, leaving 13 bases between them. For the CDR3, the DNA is TGCGCCAGCAGCGTGGACAGACCAACCTACGAGCAGTACTTC. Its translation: CASSVDRPTYEQYF.

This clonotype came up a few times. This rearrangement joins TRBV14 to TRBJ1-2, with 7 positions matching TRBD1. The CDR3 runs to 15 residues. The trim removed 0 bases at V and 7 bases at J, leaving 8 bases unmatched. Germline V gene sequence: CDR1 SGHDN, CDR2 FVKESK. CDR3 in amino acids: CASSQEGQGVPGYTF. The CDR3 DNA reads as TGTGCCAGCAGCCAAGAAGGTCAGGGGGTGCCTGGCTACACCTTC. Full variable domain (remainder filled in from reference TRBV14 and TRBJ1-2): EAGVTQFPSHSVIEKGQTVTLRCDPISGHDNLYWYRRVMGKEIKFLLHFVKESKQDESGMPNNRFLAERTGGTYSTLKVQPAELEDSGVYFCASSQEGQGVPGYTFGSGTRLTVV.

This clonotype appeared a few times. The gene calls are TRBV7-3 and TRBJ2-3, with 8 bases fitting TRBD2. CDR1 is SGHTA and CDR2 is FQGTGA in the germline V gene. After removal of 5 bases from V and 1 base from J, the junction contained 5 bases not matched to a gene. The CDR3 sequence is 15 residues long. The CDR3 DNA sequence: TGTGCCAGCAGCCCTCAGCGGGGGCGCACAGATACGCAGTATTTT. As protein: CASSPQRGRTDTQYF.

The CDR3 DNA is TGTGCCAGCAGTCAATATGGGCCTACGTTGAAAACAGATACGCAGTATTTT. This codes for CASSQYGPTLKTDTQYF. The V call is TRBV12-3 or TRBV12-4, the J call TRBJ2-3; D ambiguous. Trimming removed 5 bases at V and 3 bases at J, with 21 bases between. This CDR3 has 17 residues.

In DNA form, the CDR3 reads TGCAGTGCTAGACCTTCTAGCTCCTACAATGAGCAGTTCTTC. This gives the protein CSARPSSSYNEQFF. V is TRBV20-1 and J is TRBJ2-1; no reliable D call. V was cut by 2 bases and J by 0 bases, with 8 bases left in between. Germline V CDR1 and CDR2: DFQATT, SNEGSKA (reference sequence). The CDR3 totals 14 residues.

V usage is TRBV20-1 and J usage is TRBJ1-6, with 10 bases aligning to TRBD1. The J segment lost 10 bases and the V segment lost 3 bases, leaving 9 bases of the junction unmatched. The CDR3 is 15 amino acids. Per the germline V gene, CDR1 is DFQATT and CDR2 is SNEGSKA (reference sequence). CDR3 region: CSASTGTGAVSPLHF. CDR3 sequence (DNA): TGCAGTGCTAGTACCGGGACAGGGGCGGTGTCACCCCTCCACTTT.